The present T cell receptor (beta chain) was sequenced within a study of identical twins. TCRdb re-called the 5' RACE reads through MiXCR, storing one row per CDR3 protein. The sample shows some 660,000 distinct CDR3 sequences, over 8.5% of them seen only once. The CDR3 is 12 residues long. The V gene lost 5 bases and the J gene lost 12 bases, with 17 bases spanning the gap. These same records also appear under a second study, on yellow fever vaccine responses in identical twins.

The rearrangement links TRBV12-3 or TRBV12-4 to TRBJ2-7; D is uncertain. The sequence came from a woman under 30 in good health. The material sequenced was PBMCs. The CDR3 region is CASSPSRLIRYF. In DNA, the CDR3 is TGTGCCAGCAGTCCTAGTCGACTCATCCGGTACTTC.